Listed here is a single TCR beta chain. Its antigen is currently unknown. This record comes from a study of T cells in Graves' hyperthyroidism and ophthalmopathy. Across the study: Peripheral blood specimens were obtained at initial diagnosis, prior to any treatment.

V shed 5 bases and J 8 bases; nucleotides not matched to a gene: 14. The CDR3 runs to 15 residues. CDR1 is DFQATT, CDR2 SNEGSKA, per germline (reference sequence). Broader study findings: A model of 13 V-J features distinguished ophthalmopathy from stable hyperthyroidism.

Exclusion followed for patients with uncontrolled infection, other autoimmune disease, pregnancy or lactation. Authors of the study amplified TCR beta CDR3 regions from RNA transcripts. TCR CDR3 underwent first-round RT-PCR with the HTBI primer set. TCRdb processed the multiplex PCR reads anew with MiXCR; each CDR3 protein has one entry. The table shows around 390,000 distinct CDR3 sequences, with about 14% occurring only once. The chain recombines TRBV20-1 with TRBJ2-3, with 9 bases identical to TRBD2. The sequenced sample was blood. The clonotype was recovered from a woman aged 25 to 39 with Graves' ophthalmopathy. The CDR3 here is CSAGPSGATVATQYF. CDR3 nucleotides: TGCAGTGCTGGACCTAGCGGGGCTACCGTGGCTACGCAGTATTTT.